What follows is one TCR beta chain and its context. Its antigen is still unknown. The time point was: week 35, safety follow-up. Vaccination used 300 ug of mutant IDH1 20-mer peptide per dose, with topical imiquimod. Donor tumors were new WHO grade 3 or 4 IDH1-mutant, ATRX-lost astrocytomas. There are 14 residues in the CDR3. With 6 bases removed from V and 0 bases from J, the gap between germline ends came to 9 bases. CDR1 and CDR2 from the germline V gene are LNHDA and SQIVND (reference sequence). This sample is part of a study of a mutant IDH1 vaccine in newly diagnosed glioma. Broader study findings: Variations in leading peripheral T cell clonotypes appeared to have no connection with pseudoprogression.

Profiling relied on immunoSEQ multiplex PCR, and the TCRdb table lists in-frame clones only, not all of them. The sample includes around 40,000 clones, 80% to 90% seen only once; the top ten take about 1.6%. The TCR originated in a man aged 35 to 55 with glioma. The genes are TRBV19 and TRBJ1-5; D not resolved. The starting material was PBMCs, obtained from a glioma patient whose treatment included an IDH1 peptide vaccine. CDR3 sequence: CASRSRDSNQPQHF. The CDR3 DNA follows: TGTGCCAGTAGGTCCAGAGATAGCAATCAGCCCCAGCATTTT.